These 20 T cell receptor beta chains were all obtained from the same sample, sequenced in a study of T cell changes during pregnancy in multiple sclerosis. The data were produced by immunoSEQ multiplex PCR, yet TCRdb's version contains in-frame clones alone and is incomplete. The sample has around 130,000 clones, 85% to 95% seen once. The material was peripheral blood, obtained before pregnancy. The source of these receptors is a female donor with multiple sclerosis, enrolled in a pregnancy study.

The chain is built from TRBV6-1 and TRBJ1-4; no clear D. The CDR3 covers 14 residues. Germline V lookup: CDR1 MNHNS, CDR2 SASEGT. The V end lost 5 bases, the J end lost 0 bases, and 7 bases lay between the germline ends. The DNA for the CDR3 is TGTGCCAGCAGTACCGGGACAACTAATGAAAAACTGTTTTTT. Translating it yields CASSTGTTNEKLFF.

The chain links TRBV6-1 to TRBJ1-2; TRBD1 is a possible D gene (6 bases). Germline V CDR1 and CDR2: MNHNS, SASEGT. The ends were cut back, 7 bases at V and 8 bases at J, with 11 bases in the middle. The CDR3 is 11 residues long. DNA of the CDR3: TGTGCCAGCAACAGGGCGTTGGGCTACACCTTC. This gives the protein CASNRALGYTF.

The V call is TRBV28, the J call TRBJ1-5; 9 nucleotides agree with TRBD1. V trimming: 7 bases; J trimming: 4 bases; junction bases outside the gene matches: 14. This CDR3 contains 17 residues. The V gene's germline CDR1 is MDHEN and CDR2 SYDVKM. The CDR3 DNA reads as TGTGCCAGCACCGTTTTCCCGGGACAGGGATTTAATCAGCCCCAGCATTTT. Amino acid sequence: CASTVFPGQGFNQPQHF. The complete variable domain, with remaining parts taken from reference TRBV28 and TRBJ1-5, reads DVKVTQSSRYLVKRTGEKVFLECVQDMDHENMFWYRQDPGLGLRLIYFSYDVKMKEKGDIPEGYSVSREKKERFSLILESASTNQTSMYLCASTVFPGQGFNQPQHFGDGTRLSIL.

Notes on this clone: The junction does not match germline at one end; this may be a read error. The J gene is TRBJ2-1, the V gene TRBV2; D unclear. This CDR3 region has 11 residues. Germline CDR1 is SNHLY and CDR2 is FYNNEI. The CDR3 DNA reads TGTACCAGCAAACGGTATGATGAGCAGTTCTTC. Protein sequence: CTSKRYDEQFF.

As DNA, the CDR3 is TGTGCCAGCAGCTATGACGGGGACACTGAAGCTTTCTTT. It encodes CASSYDGDTEAFF. V and J are TRBV5-5 and TRBJ1-1; D unresolved. CDR1 and CDR2 from the germline V gene are SGHKS and YYEKEE (reference sequence). Trimming removed 3 bases from V and 3 bases from J, with 9 bases in between. The CDR3 has 13 residues.

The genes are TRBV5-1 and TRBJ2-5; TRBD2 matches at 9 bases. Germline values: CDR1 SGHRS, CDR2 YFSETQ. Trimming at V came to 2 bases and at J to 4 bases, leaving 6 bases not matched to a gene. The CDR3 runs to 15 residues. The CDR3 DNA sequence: TGCGCCAGCAGCTTAATAGCGGGAGTGTTAGAGACCCAGTACTTC. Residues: CASSLIAGVLETQYF.

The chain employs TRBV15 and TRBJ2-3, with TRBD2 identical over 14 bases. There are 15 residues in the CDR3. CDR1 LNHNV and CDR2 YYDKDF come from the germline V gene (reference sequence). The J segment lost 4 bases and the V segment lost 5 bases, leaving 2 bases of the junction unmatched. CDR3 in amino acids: CATSVGLAGADTQYF. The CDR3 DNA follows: TGTGCCACCAGCGTGGGACTAGCGGGAGCAGATACGCAGTATTTT. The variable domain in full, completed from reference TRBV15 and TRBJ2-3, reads DAMVIQNPRYQVTQFGKPVTLSCSQTLNHNVMYWYQQKSSQAPKLLFHYYDKDFNNEADTPDNFQSRRPNTSFCFLDIRSPGLGDTAMYLCATSVGLAGADTQYFGPGTRLTVL.

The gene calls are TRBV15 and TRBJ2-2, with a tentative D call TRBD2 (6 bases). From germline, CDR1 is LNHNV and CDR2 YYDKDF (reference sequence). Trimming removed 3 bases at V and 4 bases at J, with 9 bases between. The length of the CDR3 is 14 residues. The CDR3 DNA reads TGTGCCACCAGCAGTCTAGCGAGCACCGGGGAGCTGTTTTTT. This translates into CATSSLASTGELFF.

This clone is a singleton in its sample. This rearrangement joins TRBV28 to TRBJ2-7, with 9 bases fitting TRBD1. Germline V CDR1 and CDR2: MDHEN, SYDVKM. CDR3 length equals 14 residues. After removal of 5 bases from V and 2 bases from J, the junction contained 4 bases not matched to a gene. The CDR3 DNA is TGTGCCAGCAGTCCGACAGGGGGTACCTACGAGCAGTACTTC. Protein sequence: CASSPTGGTYEQYF.

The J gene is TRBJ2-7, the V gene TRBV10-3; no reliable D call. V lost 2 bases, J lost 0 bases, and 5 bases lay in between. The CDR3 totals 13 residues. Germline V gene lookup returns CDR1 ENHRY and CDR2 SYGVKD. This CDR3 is CAISEGTSYEQYF. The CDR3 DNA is TGTGCCATCAGTGAGGGCACCTCCTACGAGCAGTACTTC.

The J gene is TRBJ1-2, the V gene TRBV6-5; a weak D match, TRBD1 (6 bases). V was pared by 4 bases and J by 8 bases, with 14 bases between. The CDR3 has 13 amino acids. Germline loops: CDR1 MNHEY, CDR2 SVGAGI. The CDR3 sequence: CASSSTGWAGYTF. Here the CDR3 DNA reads TGTGCCAGCAGTTCCACAGGGTGGGCCGGCTACACCTTC.

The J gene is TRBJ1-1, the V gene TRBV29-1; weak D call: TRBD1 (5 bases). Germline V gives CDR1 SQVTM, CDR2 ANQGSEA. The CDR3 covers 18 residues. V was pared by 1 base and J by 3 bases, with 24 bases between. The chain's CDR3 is CSVEARAASGKADTEAFF. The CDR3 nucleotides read TGCAGCGTTGAAGCTAGGGCGGCCTCAGGGAAGGCCGACACTGAAGCTTTCTTT. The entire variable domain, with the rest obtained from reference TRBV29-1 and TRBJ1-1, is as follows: SAVISQKPSRDICQRGTSLTIQCQVDSQVTMMFWYRQQPGQSLTLIATANQGSEATYESGFVIDKFPISRPNLTFSTLTVSNMSPEDSSIYLCSVEARAASGKADTEAFFGQGTRLTVV.

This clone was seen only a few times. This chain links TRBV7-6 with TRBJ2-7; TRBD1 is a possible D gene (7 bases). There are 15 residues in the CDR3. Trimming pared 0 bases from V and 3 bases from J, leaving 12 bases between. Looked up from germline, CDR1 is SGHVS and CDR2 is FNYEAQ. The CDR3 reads CASSLAAGQLYEQYF. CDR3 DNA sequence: TGTGCCAGCAGCTTAGCGGCGGGACAGCTCTACGAGCAGTACTTC.

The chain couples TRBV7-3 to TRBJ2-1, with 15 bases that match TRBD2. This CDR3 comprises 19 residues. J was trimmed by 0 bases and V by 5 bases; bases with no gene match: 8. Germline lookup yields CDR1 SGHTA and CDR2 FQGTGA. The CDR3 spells CASSRGLAGGKSSYNEQFF. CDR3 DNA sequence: TGTGCCAGCAGCCGCGGACTAGCGGGAGGGAAGAGCTCCTACAATGAGCAGTTCTTC.

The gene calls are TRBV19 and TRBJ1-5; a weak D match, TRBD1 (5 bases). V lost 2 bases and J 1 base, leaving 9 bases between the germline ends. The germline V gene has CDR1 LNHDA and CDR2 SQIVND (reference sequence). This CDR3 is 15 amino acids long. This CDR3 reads CASSISRASNQPQHF. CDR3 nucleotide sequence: TGTGCCAGTAGTATATCCAGGGCCAGCAATCAGCCCCAGCATTTT.

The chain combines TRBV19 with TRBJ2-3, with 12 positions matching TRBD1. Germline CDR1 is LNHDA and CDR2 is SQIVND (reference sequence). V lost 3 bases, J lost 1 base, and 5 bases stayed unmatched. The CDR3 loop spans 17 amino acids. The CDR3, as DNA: TGTGCCAGTAGTATCGGGGGACAGGGGGCCGGCACAGATACGCAGTATTTT. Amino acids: CASSIGGQGAGTDTQYF.

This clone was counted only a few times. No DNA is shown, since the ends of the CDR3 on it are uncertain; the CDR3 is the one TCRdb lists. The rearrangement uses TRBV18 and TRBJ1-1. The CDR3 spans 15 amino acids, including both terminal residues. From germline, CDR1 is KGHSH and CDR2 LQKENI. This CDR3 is CASSAYFGENTEAFF.

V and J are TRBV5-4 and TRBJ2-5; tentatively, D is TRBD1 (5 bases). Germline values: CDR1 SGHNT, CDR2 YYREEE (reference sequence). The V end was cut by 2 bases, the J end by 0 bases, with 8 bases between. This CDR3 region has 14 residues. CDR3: CASSLGQDQETQYF. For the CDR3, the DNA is TGTGCCAGCAGCTTAGGACAAGACCAAGAGACCCAGTACTTC.

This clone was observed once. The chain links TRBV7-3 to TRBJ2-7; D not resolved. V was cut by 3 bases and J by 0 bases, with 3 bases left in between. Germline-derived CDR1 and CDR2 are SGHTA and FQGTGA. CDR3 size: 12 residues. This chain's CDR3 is CASSFLSYEQYF. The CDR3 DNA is TGTGCCAGCAGCTTCCTCTCCTACGAGCAGTACTTC.

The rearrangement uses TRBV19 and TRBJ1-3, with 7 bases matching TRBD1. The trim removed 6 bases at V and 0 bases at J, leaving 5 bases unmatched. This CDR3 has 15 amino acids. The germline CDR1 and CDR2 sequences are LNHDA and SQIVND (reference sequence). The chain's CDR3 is CASRPTGVSGNTIYF. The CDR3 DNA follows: TGTGCCAGTAGGCCAACAGGGGTCTCTGGAAACACCATATATTTT.